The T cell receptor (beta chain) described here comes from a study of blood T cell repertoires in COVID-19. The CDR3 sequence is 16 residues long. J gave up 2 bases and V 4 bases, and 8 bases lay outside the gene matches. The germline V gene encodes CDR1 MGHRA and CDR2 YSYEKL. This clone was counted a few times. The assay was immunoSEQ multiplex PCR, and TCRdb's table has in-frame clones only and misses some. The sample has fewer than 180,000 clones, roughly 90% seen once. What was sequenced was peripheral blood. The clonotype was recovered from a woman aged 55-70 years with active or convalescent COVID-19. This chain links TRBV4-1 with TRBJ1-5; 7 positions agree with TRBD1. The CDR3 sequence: CASSLGQAYGNQPQHF. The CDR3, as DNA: TGCGCCAGCAGCCTCGGACAGGCCTATGGCAATCAGCCCCAGCATTTT.